This TCR beta chain comes out of a study of Graves' ophthalmopathy and Graves' hyperthyroidism. Study-level background: If no ophthalmopathy appeared within 18 months of follow-up, hyperthyroidism was termed stable.

Hyperthyroidism was new, under 2 months, in patients aged 18 to 65. Diagnosis used clinical symptoms, serum thyroxine, TRAb, thyroid ultrasound and orbital computed tomography. This clonotype was detected many times. Its specificity is not known. Scientists amplified the TCR beta CDR3 regions from RNA transcripts. The first round was an RT-PCR with HTBI primers, and the second round was a multiplex PCR. TCRdb itself ran the multiplex PCR reads through MiXCR, one entry per CDR3 protein. Altogether roughly 600,000 distinct CDR3 sequences are present, roughly 39% being singletons, with the ten largest covering approximately 4.1%. Points from the study as a whole: Also, most clonotypes expanded in the thyroid above 0.001 frequency appeared in blood.

With 5 bases clipped from V and 4 bases from J, the junction kept 7 bases outside the gene matches. The CDR3 extends over 15 amino acids. Germline CDR1 reads LNHNV; CDR2 reads YYDKDF (reference sequence). The receptor was derived from an adult man with Graves' hyperthyroidism. The sample consisted of peripheral blood or thyroid tissue (not recorded which). V and J are TRBV15 and TRBJ1-2; 10 bases are shared with TRBD1. The CDR3 here is CATSGRQGARYGYTF. The DNA for the CDR3 is TGTGCCACCAGCGGTAGACAGGGGGCTCGCTATGGCTACACCTTC. The full variable domain, its missing parts supplied by reference TRBV15 and TRBJ1-2, is DAMVIQNPRYQVTQFGKPVTLSCSQTLNHNVMYWYQQKSSQAPKLLFHYYDKDFNNEADTPDNFQSRRPNTSFCFLDIRSPGLGDTAMYLCATSGRQGARYGYTFGSGTRLTVV.